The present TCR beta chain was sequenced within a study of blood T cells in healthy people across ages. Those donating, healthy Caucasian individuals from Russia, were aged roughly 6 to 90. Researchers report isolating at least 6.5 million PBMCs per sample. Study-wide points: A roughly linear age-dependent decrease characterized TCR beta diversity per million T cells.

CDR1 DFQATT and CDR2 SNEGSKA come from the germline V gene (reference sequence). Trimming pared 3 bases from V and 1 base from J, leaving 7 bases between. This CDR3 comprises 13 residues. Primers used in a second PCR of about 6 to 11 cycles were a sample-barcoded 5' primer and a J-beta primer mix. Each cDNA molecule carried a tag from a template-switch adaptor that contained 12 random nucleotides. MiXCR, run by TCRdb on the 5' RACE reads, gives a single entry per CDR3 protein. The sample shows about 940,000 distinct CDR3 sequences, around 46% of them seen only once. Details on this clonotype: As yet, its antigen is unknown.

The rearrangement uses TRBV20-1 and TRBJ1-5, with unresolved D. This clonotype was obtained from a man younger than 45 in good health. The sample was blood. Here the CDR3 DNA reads TGCAGTGCTAGCGCTACAAGCAATCAGCCCCAGCATTTT. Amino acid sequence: CSASATSNQPQHF.